This T cell receptor (beta chain) is from a study of blood T cell repertoires in COVID-19. The wider study: From T cells, B-cell-depleted T cells, or PBMCs came the material, which was cDNA or gDNA.

All enrollees were about 18 to 89 years old and from 20 to 25 US areas. Cohorts were assigned according to the clinical history that participants reported. Per the original data handling: It was from reference gene primer amplification that nucleated cell counts were estimated. TCRdb's copy holds only in-frame clones and misses some; the assay was immunoSEQ multiplex PCR. V and J calls and clone size are as listed in that table; D and trimming were resolved from the DNA. The sample yields about 360,000 clones, roughly 90% seen once. Looked up from germline, CDR1 is SNHLY and CDR2 is FYNNEI. V shed 7 bases and J 3 bases; nucleotides not matched to a gene: 5. The CDR3 spans 15 residues.

Sequencing was done on a sample of PBMCs or T cells enriched from blood (not recorded which). This chain uses TRBV2 with TRBJ2-2; 10 bases agree with TRBD1. The TCR was taken from a woman in her thirties or forties with acute COVID-19. The CDR3 DNA sequence: TGTGCCAGCATCAGAGACAGGGGGCACACCGGGGAGCTGTTTTTT. It codes for CASIRDRGHTGELFF.